A selection of T cell receptor beta chains follows, all from one sample in a study of blood T cell repertoires in COVID-19. Using immunoSEQ multiplex PCR, the repertoire was profiled, and TCRdb retains in-frame clones only, with some absent. The data show hundreds of thousands of clones, with over 75% seen just once and around 1.1% held by the top ten. The sequenced material came from PBMCs or T cells enriched from blood (not recorded which). Receptors originate from a man between 25 and 39 years old who had recovered from COVID-19. CDR3s include the opening cysteine and the closing phenylalanine or tryptophan. A D gene is named only where the DNA matches it firmly. Clone size is given for some rows only: seen once, a few or many times, or a class if the clone is expanded.

J gene | V gene | clone size | CDR3 length | D gene | CDR3 DNA | CDR3 protein
TRBJ2-7 | TRBV6-5 | few | 14 | TRBD1 | TGTGCCAGCAGTTACGGGACAGGGACCTACGAGCAGTACTTC | CASSYGTGTYEQYF
TRBJ2-7 | TRBV2 | NA | 14 | NA | TGTGCCAGCAGGATTGGAGGCCGGTCGGACGAGCAGTACTTC | CASRIGGRSDEQYF
TRBJ1-6 | TRBV19 | NA | 15 | NA | TGTGCCAGTAGCCGATTGGGCGATTCTAATTCACCCCTCCACTTT | CASSRLGDSNSPLHF
TRBJ2-1 | TRBV24-1 | NA | 15 | TRBD2 | TGTGCCACCAGTGATTCCGGGACTAGGAGTCATGAGCAGTTCTTC | CATSDSGTRSHEQFF
TRBJ2-3 | TRBV5-4 | NA | 13 | NA | TGTGCCAGCAGCTTGTCTAGCACAGATACGCAGTATTTT | CASSLSSTDTQYF
TRBJ2-7 | TRBV6-5 | NA | 15 | NA | TGTGCCAGCAGTTACTCGAGCGCAGTCTCCTACGAGCAGTACTTC | CASSYSSAVSYEQYF
TRBJ1-2 | TRBV6-5 | NA | 13 | TRBD1 | TGTGCCAGCAGGACAGGGGGGCTCTATGGCTACACCTTC | CASRTGGLYGYTF
TRBJ2-1 | TRBV7-6 | NA | 12 | NA | TGTGCCAGCAGCTATGGGGGCGATGAGCAGTTCTTC | CASSYGGDEQFF
TRBJ1-4 | TRBV5-1 | NA | 18 | TRBD1 | TGCGCCAGCAGCGAGAACAGGGGGCGGAAAACTTTCGGCGAAAAACTGTTTTTT | CASSENRGRKTFGEKLFF
TRBJ2-2 | TRBV12-3/TRBV12-4 | NA | 11 | NA | TGTGCCAGCAGTTCTACCTTGTCGCCGTTTTTT | CASSSTLSPFF
TRBJ2-7 | TRBV5-5 | NA | 17 | TRBD2 | TGTGCCAGCCTCAGGACTAGCGGGAGCCCCCCGGGCTACGAGCAGTACTTC | CASLRTSGSPPGYEQYF
TRBJ2-2 | TRBV5-1 | NA | 13 | NA | TGCGCCAGCAGGTGGGGGGACACCGGGGAGCTGTTTTTT | CASRWGDTGELFF
TRBJ2-7 | TRBV25-1 | NA | 17 | TRBD2 | TGTGCCAGCAGTCCAAAACAGCGGGAATGGACGGAATACGAGCAGTACTTC | CASSPKQREWTEYEQYF
TRBJ2-3 | TRBV28 | NA | 16 | TRBD2 | TGTGCCAGCAGTTCCGAGACTAGCGGGACCACAGATACGCAGTATTTT | CASSSETSGTTDTQYF
TRBJ1-5 | TRBV7-9 | once | 18 | NA | TGTGCCAGCAGCTTAGCGCTGGGCAGCATGATGGGCAATCAGCCCCAGCATTTT | CASSLALGSMMGNQPQHF
TRBJ1-5 | TRBV27 | few | 16 | NA | TGTGCCAGCAGTTTATCGATACAGGGAGGCAATCAGCCCCAGCATTTT | CASSLSIQGGNQPQHF
TRBJ2-1 | TRBV27 | few | 13 | NA | TGTGCCAGCAGGTCCATTTCCTACAATGAGCAGTTCTTC | CASRSISYNEQFF
TRBJ1-4 | TRBV7-9 | once | 15 | TRBD1 | TGTGCCAGCAGCACCGGGACAGTAACTAATGAAAAACTGTTTTTT | CASSTGTVTNEKLFF
TRBJ2-1 | TRBV19 | NA | 20 | NA | TGTGCCAGTAGTATTTTCCCCAAGCTCCTTGCTTCTAGCTCCTACAATGAGCAGTTCTTC | CASSIFPKLLASSSYNEQFF
TRBJ2-7 | TRBV7-9 | once | 16 | TRBD1 | TGTGCCAGCAGCTTGAGGGTGGGGACAGGAGCCTACGAGCAGTACTTC | CASSLRVGTGAYEQYF
TRBJ1-6 | TRBV27 | many | 16 | NA | TGTGCCACCTCTAACGGCGGGCTGGGGATAGATTCACCCCTCCACTTT | CATSNGGLGIDSPLHF
TRBJ1-3 | TRBV2 | NA | 14 | NA | TGTGCCAGCAGCTTAGAGGGTTCTGGAAACACCATATATTTT | CASSLEGSGNTIYF
TRBJ1-1 | TRBV4-1 | NA | 15 | TRBD1 | TGCGCCAGCAGCCAGGCCCGGGACAGGGTGACTGAAGCTTTCTTT | CASSQARDRVTEAFF
TRBJ2-2 | TRBV27 | NA | 15 | NA | TGTGCCAGCAGTCCTTTTACTAGTGACACCGGGGAGCTGTTTTTT | CASSPFTSDTGELFF
TRBJ1-3 | TRBV18 | once | 17 | NA | TGTGCCAGCTCACCGGGTCGTCCGGGGAGCTCTGGAAACACCATATATTTT | CASSPGRPGSSGNTIYF
TRBJ1-1 | TRBV19 | NA | 16 | NA | TGTGCCAGTAGTTTATCCGGGACAACGGGGAACACTGAAGCTTTCTTT | CASSLSGTTGNTEAFF
TRBJ2-7 | TRBV19 | NA | 13 | NA | TGTGCCACCCGGGGGGACAAAACTTACGAGCAGTACTTC | CATRGDKTYEQYF
TRBJ1-2 | TRBV30 | NA | 12 | NA | TGTGCCTGGAGTGTACAAGGACAGACCTACACCTTC | CAWSVQGQTYTF
TRBJ2-7 | TRBV9 | NA | 17 | TRBD1 | TGTGCCAGCAGCGTTTTAGACCGGGACAGGGACCCCTACGAGCAGTACTTC | CASSVLDRDRDPYEQYF
TRBJ1-2 | TRBV29-1 | NA | 13 | NA | TGCAGCGCCCTGGGGGGGACTAACTATGGCTACACCTTC | CSALGGTNYGYTF
TRBJ2-2 | TRBV28 | NA | 15 | TRBD2 | TGTGCCAGCAGTTCACTAGCGGGACCTACCGGGGAGCTGTTTTTT | CASSSLAGPTGELFF
TRBJ2-2 | TRBV3-1/TRBV3-2 | NA | 14 | NA | TGTGCCAGCAGCCAAGTCTCAGTGGCCGGGGAGCTGTTTTTT | CASSQVSVAGELFF
TRBJ1-1 | TRBV12-3/TRBV12-4 | NA | 12 | TRBD1 | TGTGCCAGCAGTTTAGGAGGGACAGGGGCTTTCTTT | CASSLGGTGAFF
TRBJ2-1 | TRBV15 | NA | 15 | TRBD2 | TGTGCCACCAGCAGAGTGACGGGAGGATACAATGAGCAGTTCTTC | CATSRVTGGYNEQFF
TRBJ1-5 | TRBV11-2 | NA | 16 | NA | TGTGCCAGCAGCTTAGGGCCGGCGGGGGTTAATCAGCCCCAGCATTTT | CASSLGPAGVNQPQHF
TRBJ2-1 | TRBV6-2/TRBV6-3 | NA | 13 | NA | TGTGCCAGCAGTTACCCTTCCTACAATGAGCAGTTCTTC | CASSYPSYNEQFF
TRBJ1-5 | TRBV28 | NA | 16 | TRBD1 | TGTGCCAGCAGTTTAGGCTTTAGGGGGCCGGAGCAGCCCCAGCATTTT | CASSLGFRGPEQPQHF
TRBJ1-2 | TRBV3-1/TRBV3-2 | NA | 13 | NA | TGTGCCAGCAGCCTCGTACTGGGCGATGGCTACACCTTC | CASSLVLGDGYTF
TRBJ2-3 | TRBV25-1 | NA | 13 | TRBD1 | TGTGCCAGCAGTGGGACAGGGACAGATACGCAGTATTTT | CASSGTGTDTQYF
TRBJ1-1 | TRBV10-3 | few | 17 | TRBD1 | TGTGCCATCAGTGCAGCCGGGACAGGGATGAGGAACACTGAAGCTTTCTTT | CAISAAGTGMRNTEAFF
TRBJ2-7 | TRBV14 | NA | 16 | TRBD2 | TGTGCCAGCAGCCATGGACTAGCGGGAGTAGTATACGAGCAGTACTTC | CASSHGLAGVVYEQYF
TRBJ2-1 | TRBV6-6 | NA | 15 | TRBD2 | TGTGCCAGCACCTTAACTAGCGGGGGTAGCAATGAGCAGTTCTTC | CASTLTSGGSNEQFF
TRBJ1-1 | TRBV18 | NA | 14 | TRBD1 | TGTGCCAGCCATCCGGGACAGGGAGGCACTGAAGCTTTCTTT | CASHPGQGGTEAFF
TRBJ2-1 | TRBV4-1 | NA | 19 | TRBD1 | TGCGCCAGCACCCTTGGGGGACAGGGGACAGCGCATCCCTACAATGAGCAGTTCTTC | CASTLGGQGTAHPYNEQFF
TRBJ1-3 | TRBV28 | NA | 15 | NA | TGTGCCAGCCAGACAGAGCCGAACTCTGGAAACACCATATATTTT | CASQTEPNSGNTIYF
TRBJ2-7 | TRBV4-1 | NA | 15 | TRBD2 | TGCGCCAGCAGCCAAGTAGCGGGGCCGACCTACGAGCAGTACTTC | CASSQVAGPTYEQYF
TRBJ1-2 | TRBV7-9 | NA | 13 | TRBD1 | TGTGCCAGCAGCTCCCAGACAGGGGACGGCTACACCTTC | CASSSQTGDGYTF
TRBJ1-3 | TRBV19 | NA | 14 | NA | TGTGCCAGTAGTCTCGGGATCGCTGGAAACACCATATATTTT | CASSLGIAGNTIYF
TRBJ2-3 | TRBV6-1 | NA | 17 | TRBD2 | TGTGCCAGCAGTGTAAACGGACTAGCGGGAACCACAGATACGCAGTATTTT | CASSVNGLAGTTDTQYF
TRBJ2-6 | TRBV6-5 | NA | 15 | NA | TGTGCCAGCAGTTACTCAACAGCTGGGGCCAACGTCCTGACTTTC | CASSYSTAGANVLTF
TRBJ2-1 | TRBV10-2 | NA | 16 | TRBD2 | TGCGCCAGCACTAGACTATCAGGTAGCGGGAAGGATGAGCAGTTCTTC | CASTRLSGSGKDEQFF
TRBJ1-2 | TRBV27 | NA | 12 | NA | TGTGCCAGCAGTTTACCAGGGAATGGCTACACCTTC | CASSLPGNGYTF
TRBJ2-3 | TRBV7-9 | once | 15 | TRBD2 | TGTGCCAGCAGCCGGGGGACTAGCGGCACAGATACGCAGTATTTT | CASSRGTSGTDTQYF
TRBJ2-1 | TRBV4-1 | NA | 16 | TRBD2 | TGCGCCAGCAGCCACGGCCGACTAGCGGGAGGCAATGAGCAGTTCTTC | CASSHGRLAGGNEQFF
TRBJ2-7 | TRBV5-6 | NA | 19 | NA | TGTGCCAGCAGTGACCAGATGGACAGCCCCCACCCGGTCTCCTACGAGCAGTACTTC | CASSDQMDSPHPVSYEQYF
TRBJ2-7 | TRBV20-1 | NA | 11 | NA | TGCAGTGCTAGACCCAAACTGGAGCAGTACTTC | CSARPKLEQYF
TRBJ2-3 | TRBV7-8 | many | 11 | NA | TGTGCCAGCAGCGGGAGTGCTACGCAGTATTTT | CASSGSATQYF